This T cell receptor (beta chain) was retrieved from a study of blood T cell repertoires in COVID-19. Overall study context: The samples span acute and convalescent COVID-19 from the United States, Italy and Spain.

TCRdb's copy holds only in-frame clones and misses some; the assay was immunoSEQ multiplex PCR. The sample carries 200,000 to 250,000 clones, approximately 86% recorded once. After removal of 3 bases from V and 4 bases from J, the junction contained 1 base not matched to a gene. The CDR3 is made up of 14 amino acids. Per the germline V gene, CDR1 is KGHSH and CDR2 is LQKENI. The sequenced material came from PBMCs or T cells enriched from blood (not recorded which). This sequence joins TRBV18 and TRBJ2-3, with 10 bases fitting TRBD2. This TCR was sampled from a woman aged 40 to 55 with acute COVID-19. The DNA of the CDR3 is TGTGCCAGCTCACCGGGACTAGCGCCAGATACGCAGTATTTT. The encoded protein is CASSPGLAPDTQYF.